This TCR beta chain is from a study of cytomegalovirus exposure and HLA in healthy donors. Study findings and constraints: Common viral pathogens were later found to be apparently linked to several of the most significant clusters. The analysis excluded some indistinguishable V segments, including TRBV6-2 and TRBV6-3. Analyses of presence/absence relied on an assumption of roughly uniform sequencing depth across donors. According to a later analysis, donors in an Asian-associated ancestry cluster reportedly had fewer N-insertions than the 666-donor mean.

As regards this clone: Its antigen is not known.

In germline, CDR1 is SGHVS, CDR2 FQNEAQ. V shed 5 bases and J shed 2 bases, with 27 bases lying between them. This CDR3 has 19 residues. PCR primers comprised 60 Vbeta and 13 Jbeta primers. The method was immunoSEQ multiplex PCR; TCRdb's version includes in-frame clones alone and lacks a portion of them. This table holds around 170,000 clones, over 75% found once. The source material was PBMCs. This clonotype was obtained from a man between 60 and 75 years old in good health and CMV-seronegative. This chain uses TRBV7-8 with TRBJ2-5; D is unresolved. The CDR3 coding sequence is TGTGCCAGCAGCCCTCAAATGTTGCAGGCCCTCGCCCCTCAAGAGACCCAGTACTTC. Protein product: CASSPQMLQALAPQETQYF.